This T cell receptor beta chain is from a study of CD8 T cells in ankylosing spondylitis. The authors made TCR beta libraries by quantitative 5'-RACE with molecular barcodes. TCRdb processed the 5' RACE reads anew with MiXCR; each CDR3 protein has one entry. The table records 180,000 or so distinct CDR3 sequences, around 10% of them present only once. The study's findings and limits: Previously reported in reactive arthritis synovial fluid and blood were some of the motif variants. Reports say disease-linked clones showed up significantly more in matched ankylosing spondylitis synovial fluid.

Per germline, CDR1 SGHDT and CDR2 YYEEEE. The ends were cut back, 2 bases at V and 4 bases at J, with 13 bases in the middle. CDR3 length: 15 amino acids. As to this clonotype: Antigen unknown. With a much larger clone just one base away, this may be a read error.

The chain joins TRBV5-6 to TRBJ1-5; D unclear. Sequenced input: blood, either unsorted or a sorted T cell fraction (not recorded which). The receptor's source is a male donor with ankylosing spondylitis or in good health (not recorded which). The CDR3 bases are TGTGCCAGCAGCTTACAGAGTTCTTTTAATCAGCCCCAGCATTTT. It codes for CASSLQSSFNQPQHF.